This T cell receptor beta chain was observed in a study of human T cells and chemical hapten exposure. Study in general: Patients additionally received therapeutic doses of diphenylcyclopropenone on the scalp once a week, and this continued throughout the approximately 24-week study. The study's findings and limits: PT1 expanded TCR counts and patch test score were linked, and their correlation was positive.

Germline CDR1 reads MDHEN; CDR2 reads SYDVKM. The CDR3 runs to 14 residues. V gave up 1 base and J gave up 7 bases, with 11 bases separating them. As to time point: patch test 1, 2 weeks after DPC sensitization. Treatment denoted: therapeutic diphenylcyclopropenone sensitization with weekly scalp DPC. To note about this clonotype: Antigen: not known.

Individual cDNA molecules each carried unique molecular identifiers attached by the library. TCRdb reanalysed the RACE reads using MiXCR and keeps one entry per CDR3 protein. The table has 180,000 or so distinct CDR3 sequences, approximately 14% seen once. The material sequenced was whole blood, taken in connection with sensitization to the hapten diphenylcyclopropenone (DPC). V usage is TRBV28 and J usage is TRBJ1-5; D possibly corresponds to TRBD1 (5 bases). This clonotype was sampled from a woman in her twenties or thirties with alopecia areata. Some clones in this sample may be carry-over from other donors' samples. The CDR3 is CASSLFQGGQPQHF. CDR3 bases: TGTGCCAGCAGTTTATTCCAGGGTGGACAGCCCCAGCATTTT.